This TCR beta chain was found in a study of low-dose radiotherapy and immunotherapy resistance in tumors. Trimming took 9 bases from V and 2 from J, leaving 8 bases between them. This CDR3 is 12 amino acids long. Germline V gene data show CDR1 as MDHEN and CDR2 as SYDVKM. The time point here: after trial treatment. The treatment denotes: LDRT plus nivolumab, ipilimumab, low-dose cyclophosphamide and aspirin (RACIN trial). Donors received a regimen that comprised nivolumab, ipilimumab, aspirin, low-dose cyclophosphamide and low-dose radiotherapy. TCR amplification ran 15 to 25 PCR cycles using constant-region and V-primer adapter primers. TCRdb redid the calling of the reads with MiXCR, one entry per CDR3 protein. This table has some 52,000 distinct CDR3 sequences, approximately 33% appearing once.

The TCR originated in a male donor with rectosigmoid adenocarcinoma. The source was PBMCs, collected after low-dose radiotherapy plus immunotherapy. The J gene is TRBJ1-5, the V gene TRBV28, with D unclear. The DNA of the CDR3 is TGTGCCAGTCAATCTCGCAATCAGCCCCAGCATTTT. It codes for CASQSRNQPQHF.